These 13 T cell receptor beta chains were sequenced from one sample in a study of T cell repertoires in cytomegalovirus infection. What these receptors recognize is not known. TCRdb processed the reads anew with MiXCR; each CDR3 protein has one entry. Of a few hundred thousand distinct CDR3 sequences in the sample, around two fifths were seen once. Material: cultured PBMCs, obtained from culture after CMV antigen stimulation. The receptors here all came from a human donor in good health (CMV status not recorded). Some clones in this sample may be carry-over from other donors' samples.

This clonotype was observed a few times. The V call is TRBV5-4, the J call TRBJ1-1; 7 bases agree with TRBD1. Germline CDR1 and CDR2: SGHNT and YYREEE (reference sequence). The CDR3 loop spans 14 amino acids. The ends lost 4 bases at V and 5 bases at J; junction bases unmatched: 8. The chain's CDR3 is CASSLGVRGTEAFF. The CDR3 DNA sequence: TGTGCCAGCAGCCTGGGGGTCAGGGGGACTGAAGCTTTCTTT.

This clonotype was seen only once. The junction does not match germline at one end; this may be a read error. The CDR3 bases are TGTGCCAGCAGCCCGGGGAGTGCCCGGGATTTAGATTTT. Amino acids: CASSPGSARDLDF. The chain couples TRBV7-9 to TRBJ1-5; unclear D gene. The CDR3 consists of 13 residues. Germline CDR1 SEHNR, CDR2 FQNEAQ (reference sequence).

This clonotype was picked up many times. The chain employs TRBV7-2 and TRBJ2-7; the match to TRBD2 covers 12 bases. Unmatched junction bases numbered 3, after V lost 4 bases and J lost 2 bases. The CDR3 loop spans 15 amino acids. Germline CDR1 reads SGHTA; CDR2 reads FQGNSA. In DNA, the CDR3 is TGTGCCAGCAGCTCCGGACTAGCGGGAACCTACGAGCAGTACTTC. Protein sequence: CASSSGLAGTYEQYF.

The chain carries TRBV7-6 and TRBJ2-3; 13 bases match TRBD2. The CDR3 contains 18 residues. The germline V gene has CDR1 SGHVS and CDR2 FNYEAQ. V shed 1 base, J shed 2 bases, and the junction held 6 bases outside the gene matches. CDR3 residues: CASSLVGGLAGHTDTQYF. The CDR3 region has the DNA TGTGCCAGCAGCTTAGTGGGGGGACTAGCGGGACACACAGATACGCAGTATTTT.

The chain joins TRBV7-2 to TRBJ2-3, with TRBD1 matching 7 bases. This CDR3 spans 14 amino acids. V lost 6 bases, J lost 0 bases, and 3 bases stayed unmatched. The germline gives CDR1 SGHTA, CDR2 FQGNSA. Written as DNA, the CDR3 is TGTGCCAGCAGGCGACAGGGAAGCACAGATACGCAGTATTTT. It yields the protein CASRRQGSTDTQYF. The variable domain in full, with the rest retrieved from reference TRBV7-2 and TRBJ2-3, is GAGVSQSPSNKVTEKGKDVELRCDPISGHTALYWYRQSLGQGLEFLIYFQGNSAPDKSGLPSDRFSAERTGGSVSTLTIQRTQQEDSAVYLCASRRQGSTDTQYFGPGTRLTVL.

The chain couples TRBV5-1 to TRBJ2-5; no clear D gene. V lost 6 bases and J 2 bases, leaving 14 bases between the germline ends. The CDR3 is 14 residues long. The V gene's germline CDR1 is SGHRS and CDR2 YFSETQ. The CDR3 reads CASNAYGPQETQYF. As DNA, the CDR3 is TGCGCCAGCAACGCTTACGGCCCACAAGAGACCCAGTACTTC.

The table lists this clonotype with a few counts. This sequence joins TRBV12-3 or TRBV12-4 and TRBJ2-3; 7 bases are shared with TRBD2. Unmatched junction bases numbered 11, after V lost 7 bases and J lost 4 bases. This CDR3 has 15 residues. As DNA, the CDR3 is TGTGCCAGCAACAAATTAGCGGGTGGCGCAGATACGCAGTATTTT. Residues: CASNKLAGGADTQYF.

There are a few counts of this clonotype. The chain recombines TRBV5-1 with TRBJ1-3; TRBD1 matches at 7 bases. The V segment lost 0 bases and the J segment 0 bases; nucleotides outside the gene matches: 3. The CDR3 consists of 16 residues. Germline V gene data show CDR1 as SGHRS and CDR2 as YFSETQ. This chain's CDR3 is CASSLGRQGSGNTIYF. CDR3 bases: TGCGCCAGCAGCTTGGGGCGACAGGGCTCTGGAAACACCATATATTTT.

A few counts support this clonotype. The chain combines TRBV19 with TRBJ2-7; TRBD2 might be the D (6 bases). The length of the CDR3 is 15 residues. Germline CDR1 is LNHDA and CDR2 is SQIVND (reference sequence). Trimming removed 3 bases at V and 3 bases at J, with 15 bases between. CDR3 region: CASSIQPAGGYEQYF. The CDR3, as DNA: TGTGCCAGTAGTATTCAACCAGCGGGCGGCTACGAGCAGTACTTC.

This clonotype was detected only a few times. The V and J genes are TRBV7-2 and TRBJ2-7; TRBD2 aligns across 7 bases. Per the germline V gene, CDR1 is SGHTA and CDR2 is FQGNSA. The CDR3 runs 16 residues. V was clipped by 3 bases and J by 6 bases; unmatched bases: 14. CDR3 region: CASSFSGTLGSFEQYF. The CDR3 nucleotides read TGTGCCAGCAGCTTCAGCGGGACCCTTGGGAGCTTCGAGCAGTACTTC.

This clonotype was picked up a small number of times. The chain links TRBV6-5 to TRBJ1-2; tentative D call: TRBD1 (5 bases). The V end was cut by 6 bases, the J end by 8 bases, with 19 bases between. Germline V gene sequence: CDR1 MNHEY, CDR2 SVGAGI. CDR3 length: 14 amino acids. The CDR3, as DNA: TGTGCCAGCAGAACCTCCCGACAGCCGTGGGGCTACACCTTC. The encoded protein is CASRTSRQPWGYTF.

The chain combines TRBV7-2 with TRBJ1-3, with a possible D match to TRBD1 (5 bases). The V gene lost 3 bases and the J gene lost 2 bases, with 14 bases spanning the gap. The germline CDR1 and CDR2 sequences are SGHTA and FQGNSA. This CDR3 is built from 16 residues. In DNA form, the CDR3 reads TGTGCCAGCAGCTTTCAGCCCGGGGGAGCTGGAAACACCATATATTTT. Its protein product is CASSFQPGGAGNTIYF. Full variable domain (rest looked up from reference TRBV7-2 and TRBJ1-3): GAGVSQSPSNKVTEKGKDVELRCDPISGHTALYWYRQSLGQGLEFLIYFQGNSAPDKSGLPSDRFSAERTGGSVSTLTIQRTQQEDSAVYLCASSFQPGGAGNTIYFGEGSWLTVV.

This clonotype was counted only a few times. The CDR3 DNA is TGTGCCAGCAGTCCCCGGGGGGATTCGAGCTACGAGCAGTACTTC. Translation gives CASSPRGDSSYEQYF. The genes are TRBV12-3 or TRBV12-4 and TRBJ2-7; 7 bases align to TRBD2. This CDR3 has 15 residues. Trimming at V came to 5 bases and at J to 3 bases, leaving 10 bases not matched to a gene.